The entry that follows covers one T cell receptor (beta chain) sequence. Its antigen remains unknown. These data come from a study of OX40 agonist ivuxolimab in advanced cancers. At the level of the study: Earlier anti-PD-1, anti-PD-L1 or anti-CTLA-4 therapy was permitted; around 40% had received some. Overall study results and limits: Researchers report that CD8+ T cells had, on average, more expanded clones than CD4+.

Germline V lookup: CDR1 SNHLY, CDR2 FYNNEI. The CDR3 runs 14 residues. V was pared by 3 bases and J by 6 bases, with 4 bases of the junction left unmatched. Method: immunoSEQ multiplex PCR; TCRdb's copy keeps in-frame clones and lacks some. Of 90,000 to 120,000 clones in the sample, around 90% were seen once. The material was CD4+ or CD8+ T cells sorted from blood, obtained in a trial of the OX40 agonist ivuxolimab. The sequence was collected from an adult with an advanced solid tumor such as melanoma, head and neck, liver or kidney cancer. The chain links TRBV2 to TRBJ2-2, with TRBD1 identical over 7 bases. CDR3 sequence reads: CASSETGSPGELFF. The CDR3 region has the DNA TGTGCCAGCAGTGAGACAGGGTCCCCCGGGGAGCTGTTTTTT.